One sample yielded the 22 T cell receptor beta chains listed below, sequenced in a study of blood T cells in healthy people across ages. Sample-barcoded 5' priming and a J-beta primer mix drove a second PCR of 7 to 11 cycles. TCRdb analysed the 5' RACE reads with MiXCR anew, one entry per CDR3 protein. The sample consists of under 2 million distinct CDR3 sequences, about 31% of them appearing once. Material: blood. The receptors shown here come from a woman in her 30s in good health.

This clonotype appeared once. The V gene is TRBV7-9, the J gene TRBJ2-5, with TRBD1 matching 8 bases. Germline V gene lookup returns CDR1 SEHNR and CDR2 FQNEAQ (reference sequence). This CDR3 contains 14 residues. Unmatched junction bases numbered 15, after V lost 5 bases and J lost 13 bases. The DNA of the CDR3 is TGTGCCAGCAGCACCGACAGGGGTGTCTGGCTGTGGTACTTC. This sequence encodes CASSTDRGVWLWYF.

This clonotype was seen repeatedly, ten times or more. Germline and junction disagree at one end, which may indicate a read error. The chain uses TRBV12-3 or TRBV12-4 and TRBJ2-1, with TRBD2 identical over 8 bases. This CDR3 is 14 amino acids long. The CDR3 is CASRLAGPYNEQFF. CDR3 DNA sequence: TGTGCCAGCAGGTTAGCGGGGCCTTACAATGAGCAGTTCTTC.

This CDR3 is CASSLAPSGPYNEQYF. The DNA of the CDR3 is TGCGCCAGCAGCTTGGCCCCAAGCGGGCCCTACAATGAGCAGTACTTC. The chain joins TRBV5-1 to TRBJ2-7; TRBD2 might be the D (6 bases). Trimming cost V 0 bases and J 7 bases, with 20 bases left between them. CDR1 and CDR2 (germline): SGHRS, YFSETQ. There are 16 residues in the CDR3.

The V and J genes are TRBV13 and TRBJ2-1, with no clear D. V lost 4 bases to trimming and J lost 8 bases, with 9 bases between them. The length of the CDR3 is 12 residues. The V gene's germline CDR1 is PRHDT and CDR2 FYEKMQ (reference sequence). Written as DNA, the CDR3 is TGTGCCAGCAGCTCTCTATTAGATGAGCAGTTCTTC. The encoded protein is CASSSLLDEQFF.

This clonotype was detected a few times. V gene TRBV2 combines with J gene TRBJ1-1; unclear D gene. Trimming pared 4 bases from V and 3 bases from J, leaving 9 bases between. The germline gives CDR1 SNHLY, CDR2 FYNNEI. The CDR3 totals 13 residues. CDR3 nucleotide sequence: TGTGCCAGCAGTGTAGGAGGTTACACTGAAGCTTTCTTT. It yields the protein CASSVGGYTEAFF.

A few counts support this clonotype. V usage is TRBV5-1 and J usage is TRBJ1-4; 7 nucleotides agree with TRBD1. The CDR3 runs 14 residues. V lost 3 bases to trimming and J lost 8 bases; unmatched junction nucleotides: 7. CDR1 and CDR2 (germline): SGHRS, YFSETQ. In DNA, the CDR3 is TGCGCCAGCAGCTCGACAGGGCAGGGAGAAAAACTGTTTTTT. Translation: CASSSTGQGEKLFF.

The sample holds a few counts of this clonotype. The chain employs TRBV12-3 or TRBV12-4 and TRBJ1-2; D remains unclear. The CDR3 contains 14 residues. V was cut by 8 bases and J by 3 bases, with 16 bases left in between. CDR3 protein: CASALPPTDYGYTF. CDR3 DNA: TGTGCCAGCGCGCTCCCTCCAACGGACTATGGCTACACCTTC.

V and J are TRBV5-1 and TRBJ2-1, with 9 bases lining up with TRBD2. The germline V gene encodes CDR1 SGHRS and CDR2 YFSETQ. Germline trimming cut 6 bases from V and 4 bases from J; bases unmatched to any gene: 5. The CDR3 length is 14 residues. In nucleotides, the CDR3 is TGCGCCAGCAAGGGCGGGAGGGAATACAATGAGCAGTTCTTC. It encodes CASKGGREYNEQFF.

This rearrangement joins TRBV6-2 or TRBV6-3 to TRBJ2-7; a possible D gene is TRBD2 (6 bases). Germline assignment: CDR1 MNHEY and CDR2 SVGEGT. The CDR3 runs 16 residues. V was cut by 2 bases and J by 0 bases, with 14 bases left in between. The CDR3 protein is CASSYGAGSSSYEQYF. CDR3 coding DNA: TGTGCCAGCAGTTACGGAGCGGGCTCGAGCTCCTACGAGCAGTACTTC.

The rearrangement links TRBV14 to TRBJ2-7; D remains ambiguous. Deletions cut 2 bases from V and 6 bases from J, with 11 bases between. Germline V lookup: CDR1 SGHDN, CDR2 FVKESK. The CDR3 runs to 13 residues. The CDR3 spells CASSQIPPGEQYF. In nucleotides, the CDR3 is TGTGCCAGCAGCCAAATACCCCCGGGCGAGCAGTACTTC.

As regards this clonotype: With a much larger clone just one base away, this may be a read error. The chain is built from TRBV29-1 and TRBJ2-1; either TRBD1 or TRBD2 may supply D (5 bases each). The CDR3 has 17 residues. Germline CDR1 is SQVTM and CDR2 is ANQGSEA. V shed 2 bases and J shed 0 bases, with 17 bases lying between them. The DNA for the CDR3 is TGCAGCGTTGAAACCCCCGCCGGGGCACACTCCTACAATGAGCAGTTCTTC. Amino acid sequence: CSVETPAGAHSYNEQFF.

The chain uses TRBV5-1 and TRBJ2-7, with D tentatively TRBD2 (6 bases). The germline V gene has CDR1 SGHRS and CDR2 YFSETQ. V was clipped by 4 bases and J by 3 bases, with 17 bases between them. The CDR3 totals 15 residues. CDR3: CASSMAGGAGYEQYF. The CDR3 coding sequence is TGCGCCAGCAGCATGGCCGGCGGGGCGGGCTACGAGCAGTACTTC.

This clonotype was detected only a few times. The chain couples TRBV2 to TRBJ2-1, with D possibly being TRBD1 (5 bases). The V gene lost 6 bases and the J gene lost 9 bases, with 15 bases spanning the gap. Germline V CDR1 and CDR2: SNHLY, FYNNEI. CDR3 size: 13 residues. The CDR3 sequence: CASSVFRVREQFF. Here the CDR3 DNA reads TGTGCCAGCAGCGTTTTCAGGGTCCGTGAGCAGTTCTTC.

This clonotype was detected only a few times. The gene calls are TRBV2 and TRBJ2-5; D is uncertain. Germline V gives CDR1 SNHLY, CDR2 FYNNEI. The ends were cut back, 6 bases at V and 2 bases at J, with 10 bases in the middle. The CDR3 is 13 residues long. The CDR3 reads CASRDLQQETQYF. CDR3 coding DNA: TGTGCCAGCAGGGACCTACAACAAGAGACCCAGTACTTC.

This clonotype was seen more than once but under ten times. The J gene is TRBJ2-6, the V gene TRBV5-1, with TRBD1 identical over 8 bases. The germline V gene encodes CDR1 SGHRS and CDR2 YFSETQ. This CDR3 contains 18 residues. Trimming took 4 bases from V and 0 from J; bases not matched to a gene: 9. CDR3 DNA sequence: TGCGCCAGCAGCGGAGGGGACAGGAAGCCCTCTGGGGCCAACGTCCTGACTTTC. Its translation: CASSGGDRKPSGANVLTF.

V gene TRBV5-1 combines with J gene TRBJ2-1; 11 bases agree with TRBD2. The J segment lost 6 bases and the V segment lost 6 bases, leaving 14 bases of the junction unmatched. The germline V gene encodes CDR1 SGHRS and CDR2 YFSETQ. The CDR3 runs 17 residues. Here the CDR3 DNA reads TGCGCCAGCACGGACAGTTCTAGAGGACTAGCGGGCAATGAGCAGTTCTTC. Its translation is CASTDSSRGLAGNEQFF.

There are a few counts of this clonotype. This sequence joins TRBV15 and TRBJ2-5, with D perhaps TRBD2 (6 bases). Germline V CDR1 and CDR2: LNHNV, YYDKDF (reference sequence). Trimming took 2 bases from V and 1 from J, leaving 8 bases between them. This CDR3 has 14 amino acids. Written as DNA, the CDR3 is TGTGCCACCAGCAGATCCGGGGGCCAAGAGACCCAGTACTTC. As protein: CATSRSGGQETQYF.

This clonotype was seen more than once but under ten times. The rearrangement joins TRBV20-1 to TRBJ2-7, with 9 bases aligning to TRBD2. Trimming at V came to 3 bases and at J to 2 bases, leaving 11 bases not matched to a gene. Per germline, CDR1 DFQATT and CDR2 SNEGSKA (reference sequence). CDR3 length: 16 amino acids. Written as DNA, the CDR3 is TGCAGTGCTAGCCCCCTCTTAGCGGGGGAGGCCTACGAGCAGTACTTC. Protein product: CSASPLLAGEAYEQYF.

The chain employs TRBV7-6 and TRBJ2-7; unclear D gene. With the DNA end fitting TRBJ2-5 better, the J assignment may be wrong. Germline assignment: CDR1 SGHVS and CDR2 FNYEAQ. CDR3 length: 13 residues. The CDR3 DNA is TGTGCCAGCAGCTTATGGTCCCCCGAGACCCAGTACTTC. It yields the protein CASSLWSPETQYF.

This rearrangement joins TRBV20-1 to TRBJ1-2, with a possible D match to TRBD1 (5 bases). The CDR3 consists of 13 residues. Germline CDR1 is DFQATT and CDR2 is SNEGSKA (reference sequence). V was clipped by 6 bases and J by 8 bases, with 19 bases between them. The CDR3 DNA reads TGCAGTGCACCGACAGAGAAAGATATAGGCTACACCTTC. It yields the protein CSAPTEKDIGYTF.

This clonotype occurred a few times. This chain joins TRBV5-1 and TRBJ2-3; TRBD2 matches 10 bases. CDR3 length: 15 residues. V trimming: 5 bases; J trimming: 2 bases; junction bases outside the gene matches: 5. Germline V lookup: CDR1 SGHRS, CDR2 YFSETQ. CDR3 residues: CASRGLAENTDTQYF. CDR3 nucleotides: TGCGCCAGCAGAGGACTAGCGGAAAACACAGATACGCAGTATTTT. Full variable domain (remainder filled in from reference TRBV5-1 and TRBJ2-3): KAGVTQTPRYLIKTRGQQVTLSCSPISGHRSVSWYQQTPGQGLQFLFEYFSETQRNKGNFPGRFSGRQFSNSRSEMNVSTLELGDSALYLCASRGLAENTDTQYFGPGTRLTVL.

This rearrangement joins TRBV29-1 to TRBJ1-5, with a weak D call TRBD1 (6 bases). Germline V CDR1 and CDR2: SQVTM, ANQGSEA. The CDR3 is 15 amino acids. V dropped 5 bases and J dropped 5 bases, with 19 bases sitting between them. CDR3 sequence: CSVRTDKGGYQPQHF. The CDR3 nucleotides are TGCAGCGTTAGGACAGACAAAGGGGGGTATCAGCCCCAGCATTTT.